The rows below give T cell receptor beta chains drawn from one sample of a study of a mutant IDH1 vaccine in newly diagnosed glioma. Which antigens these TCRs recognize remains unknown. Profiling relied on immunoSEQ multiplex PCR, and the TCRdb table lists in-frame clones only, not all of them. The sample has some 50,000 clones; 65% are singletons. The sample here was peripheral blood mononuclear cells (PBMCs), taken from a glioma patient whose treatment included an IDH1 peptide vaccine. Receptor source: a middle-aged man with glioma. Some clones in this sample may be carry-over from other donors' samples. Each CDR3 is given with its conserved first and last residue. D genes are given only for firm matches. Not every row has a clone size; where given, it reads once, few, many or a size class.

clone size,J gene,CDR3 length,V gene,D gene,CDR3 DNA,CDR3 protein
-,TRBJ1-2,15,TRBV27,TRBD1,TGTGCCAGCAGTTTAACCGGGACAGGGACCTATGGCTACACCTTC,CASSLTGTGTYGYTF
-,TRBJ2-1,18,TRBV5-1,-,TGCGCCAGCAGCTTTACAGGGCTTGGGCTTTGGCGGGGGAATGAGCAGTTCTTC,CASSFTGLGLWRGNEQFF
-,TRBJ1-5,15,TRBV29-1,-,TGCAGCGTTGGTGTGGGAGGGGGAATCAATCAGCCCCAGCATTTT,CSVGVGGGINQPQHF
-,TRBJ2-7,16,TRBV11-2,-,TGTGCCAGCAGCCCCACCCCTAGGTCACTTGGAAGGGAGCAGTACTTC,CASSPTPRSLGREQYF
-,TRBJ2-2,15,TRBV18,-,TGTGCCAGCTCATCCCAGAGCATTAACACCGGGGAGCTGTTTTTT,CASSSQSINTGELFF
-,TRBJ1-5,14,TRBV2,-,TGTGCCAGCAGTACGGGGTTCAGCAATCAGCCCCAGCATTTT,CASSTGFSNQPQHF
-,TRBJ2-7,14,TRBV5-4,-,TGTGCCAGCAGCTTGGAGGGGGTGACATCCGAGCAGTACTTC,CASSLEGVTSEQYF
-,TRBJ2-1,14,TRBV4-1,TRBD2,TGCGCCAGCAGCCAACGGACTAGCGGGGCAGAGCAGTTCTTC,CASSQRTSGAEQFF
-,TRBJ2-7,14,TRBV5-1,TRBD2,TGCGCCAGCAGCTATAGCGGGGGGGCGAACGAGCAGTACTTC,CASSYSGGANEQYF
-,TRBJ1-1,12,TRBV6-1,-,TGTGCCAGCAGTGCTCAGGGTCTGGAAGCTTTCTTT,CASSAQGLEAFF
-,TRBJ1-2,15,TRBV19,-,TGTGCCAGTAGTATACCCACTGTTCCTAACTATGGCTACACCTTC,CASSIPTVPNYGYTF
few,TRBJ1-5,12,TRBV6-1,-,TGTGCCAGCAGTTCCTTCAGAGGGCCCCAGCATTTT,CASSSFRGPQHF
-,TRBJ1-2,13,TRBV6-5,-,TGTGCCAGCAGTTACGGCATCAACTATGGCTACACCTTC,CASSYGINYGYTF
-,TRBJ1-6,15,TRBV5-6,-,TGTGCCAGCAGCTTGGGGCAGCTGTATAATTCACCCCTCCACTTT,CASSLGQLYNSPLHF
-,TRBJ2-7,11,TRBV5-6,-,TGTGCCAGCAGCTTGGGCTACGAGCAGTACTTC,CASSLGYEQYF
medium-sized,TRBJ2-1,15,TRBV6-4,-,TGTGCCAGCAGCCCCAAGGTGGCGCCCCCCAATGAGCAGTTCTTC,CASSPKVAPPNEQFF
-,TRBJ2-5,15,TRBV4-1,TRBD1,TGCGCCAGCAGCCACCGCGCGACAGGGGGGGAGACCCAGTACTTC,CASSHRATGGETQYF
-,TRBJ1-4,15,TRBV7-9,-,TGTGCCAGCAGCTTAGAGGCTGCCACTAATGAAAAACTGTTTTTT,CASSLEAATNEKLFF
-,TRBJ1-2,12,TRBV6-5,-,TGTGCCAGCAGTACGCCGACAGGAGGCTACACCTTC,CASSTPTGGYTF
-,TRBJ2-7,15,TRBV19,-,TGTGCCAGTAGTATGGGCAGCCGCGCAACCTACGAGCAGTACTTC,CASSMGSRATYEQYF